This entry describes one TCR beta chain. Its antigen remains unknown. This sample is part of a study of Ad26.COV2.S vaccination and SARS-CoV-2 variants. The overall study: Dosing was one shot or two shots 56 days apart. The study, taken as a whole, reports: Relative to placebo recipients, vaccine recipients exhibited elevated spike-specific TCR breadth. Non-spike TCR breadth showed similarity between vaccine and placebo recipients.

Treatment defined: over 15 received Ad26.COV2.S at low or high dose, single or two shots; about 5 received placebo; per-sample allocation not given. At day 63 after the first vaccine or placebo injection, samples were drawn. In the vaccine, an Ad26 vector expressed the SARS-CoV-2 spike of the Wuhan strain. Profiling relied on immunoSEQ multiplex PCR, and the TCRdb table lists in-frame clones only, not all of them. The table lists 300,000 to 350,000 clones, 85% of them singletons. Sequenced here: peripheral blood, sampled in a trial of Ad26.COV2.S vaccine versus placebo. The clonotype was recovered from a person between 18 and 65 years old who received the Ad26.COV2.S COVID-19 vaccine or a placebo.

The DNA of the CDR3 is TGTGCCAGCAGCCGAACCTCCGGACCTAATTCACCCCTCCACTTT. Translated: CASSRTSGPNSPLHF. V is TRBV3-1 (or the pseudogene TRBV3-2) and J is TRBJ1-6; D is unclear. V shed 4 bases and J shed 6 bases, with 13 bases lying between them. CDR1 is LGHDT and CDR2 is YNNKEL in the germline V gene (reference sequence). The CDR3 runs 15 residues.